This T cell receptor beta chain was found in a study of cytomegalovirus exposure and HLA in healthy donors. Researchers ran the PCR with 60 Vbeta and 13 Jbeta primers. The table came from immunoSEQ multiplex PCR; TCRdb's copy has only in-frame clones and leaves some out. This table has about 160,000 clones, around 79% appearing once. Worth noting for this clone: Antigen: not known.

Study-wide results and caveats: Reported performance of the classifier showed diagnosis of cytomegalovirus status with high specificity and sensitivity.

The length of the CDR3 is 13 residues. Germline lookup yields CDR1 SGDLS and CDR2 YYNGEE. Trimming pared 0 bases from V and 6 bases from J, leaving 8 bases between. The receptor was isolated from a man aged 50 to 59 in good health and CMV-seropositive. The chain uses TRBV9 and TRBJ2-3; possible D gene TRBD1, 6 bases. Sequenced: PBMCs. In DNA form, the CDR3 reads TGTGCCAGCAGCGTAGGGGGGCCTGATACGCAGTATTTT. Encoded protein: CASSVGGPDTQYF.